Following are 7 T cell receptor beta chains from one sample sequenced in a study of OX40 agonist ivuxolimab in advanced cancers. Data came from immunoSEQ multiplex PCR; TCRdb stores just in-frame clones and leaves some out. The sample includes some 86,000 clones, around 84% of them seen just once. Sequenced here: CD4+ or CD8+ T cells sorted from blood, sampled in a trial of the OX40 agonist ivuxolimab. The receptors come from an adult with an advanced solid tumor such as melanoma, head and neck, liver or kidney cancer.

This clone showed up just once. The chain uses TRBV19 and TRBJ1-5; 8 bases agree with TRBD1. The CDR3 is 13 amino acids. Germline V gene lookup returns CDR1 LNHDA and CDR2 SQIVND (reference sequence). V lost 10 bases to trimming and J lost 2 bases; unmatched junction nucleotides: 4. The chain's CDR3 is CATDRGGNQPQHF. CDR3 coding DNA: TGTGCCACCGACAGGGGAGGCAATCAGCCCCAGCATTTT.

The chain couples TRBV27 to TRBJ1-2; D possibly corresponds to TRBD1 (5 bases). CDR3 size: 13 residues. V gave up 2 bases and J gave up 7 bases, with 11 bases separating them. Germline V gene sequence: CDR1 MNHEY, CDR2 SMNVEV (reference sequence). In nucleotides, the CDR3 is TGTGCCAGCAGTTTAGTCGATAGGGGTGGCTACACCTTC. Protein product: CASSLVDRGGYTF.

The rearrangement links TRBV5-6 to TRBJ2-5, with 9 bases aligning to TRBD1. V lost 4 bases, J lost 0 bases, and 10 bases stayed unmatched. There are 17 residues in the CDR3. CDR1 and CDR2 from the germline V gene are SGHDT and YYEEEE. The CDR3: CASSMDRGTRYQETQYF. The CDR3, as DNA: TGTGCCAGCAGCATGGACAGGGGAACCCGGTACCAAGAGACCCAGTACTTC.

This chain connects TRBV19 to TRBJ2-1; 8 nucleotides line up with TRBD2. After removal of 3 bases from V and 2 bases from J, the junction contained 3 bases not matched to a gene. This CDR3 region has 15 residues. Germline V gene data show CDR1 as LNHDA and CDR2 as SQIVND (reference sequence). For the CDR3, the DNA is TGTGCCAGTAGTATCGGGGGGGGCCCCTACAATGAGCAGTTCTTC. This translates into CASSIGGGPYNEQFF.

The chain combines TRBV11-3 with TRBJ1-4; no clear D gene. Germline assignment: CDR1 SGHNT and CDR2 YENEEA. The CDR3 runs 14 residues. V was clipped by 2 bases and J by 7 bases, with 11 bases between them. The CDR3 spells CASSLSTWGEKLFF. CDR3 nucleotides: TGTGCCAGCAGCTTATCGACTTGGGGTGAAAAACTGTTTTTT.

The CDR3 DNA reads TGTGCCAGCAGTCCACAGGGGGCAGACTATGGCTACACCTTC. It encodes CASSPQGADYGYTF. The chain employs TRBV6-5 and TRBJ1-2, with 9 bases lining up with TRBD1. The ends lost 5 bases at V and 3 bases at J; junction bases unmatched: 4. Looked up from germline, CDR1 is MNHEY and CDR2 is SVGAGI. This CDR3 region has 14 residues.

A few counts support this clone. This chain joins TRBV10-3 and TRBJ2-3; either TRBD1 or TRBD2 may fit D (6 bases each). CDR1 and CDR2 from the germline V gene are ENHRY and SYGVKD. V lost 2 bases and J lost 0, with 27 bases in between. The CDR3 is made up of 21 amino acids. CDR3 nucleotide sequence: TGTGCCATCAGTGAGCCGTTGGAGGGGGGAAGAAGACCTACTAGCACAGATACGCAGTATTTT. Translation: CAISEPLEGGRRPTSTDTQYF.